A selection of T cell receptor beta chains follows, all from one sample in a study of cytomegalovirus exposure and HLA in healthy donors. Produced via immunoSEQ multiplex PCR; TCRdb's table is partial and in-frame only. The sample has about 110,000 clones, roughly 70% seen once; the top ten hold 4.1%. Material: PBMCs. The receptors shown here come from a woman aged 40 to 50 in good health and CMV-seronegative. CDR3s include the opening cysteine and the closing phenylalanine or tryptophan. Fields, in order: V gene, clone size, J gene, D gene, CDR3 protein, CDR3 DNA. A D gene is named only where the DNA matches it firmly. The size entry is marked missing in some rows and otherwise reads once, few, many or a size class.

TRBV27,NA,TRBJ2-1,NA,CASSLSWRVQGNEQFF,TGTGCCAGCAGTTTATCGTGGCGTGTCCAGGGTAATGAGCAGTTCTTC
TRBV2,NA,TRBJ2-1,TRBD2,CASNPGLANYNEQFF,TGTGCCAGCAATCCGGGACTAGCGAACTACAATGAGCAGTTCTTC
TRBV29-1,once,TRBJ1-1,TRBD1,CSVPTGPNTEAFF,TGCAGCGTCCCGACAGGGCCGAACACTGAAGCTTTCTTT
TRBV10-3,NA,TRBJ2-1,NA,CAISPGEDEQFF,TGTGCCATCAGCCCCGGAGAAGATGAGCAGTTCTTC
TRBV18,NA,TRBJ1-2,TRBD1,CASSPTGGAGANYGYTF,TGTGCCAGCTCACCAACAGGGGGCGCGGGAGCGAACTATGGCTACACCTTC
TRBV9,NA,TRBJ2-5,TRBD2,CASSASGRAYGETQYF,TGTGCCAGCAGCGCTAGCGGGAGGGCCTATGGAGAGACCCAGTACTTC
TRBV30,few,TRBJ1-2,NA,CAWPRGTDYGYTF,TGTGCCTGGCCCCGCGGGACGGACTATGGCTACACCTTC
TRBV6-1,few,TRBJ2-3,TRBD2,CASSPGTSESDTQYF,TGTGCCAGCAGTCCCGGGACTAGCGAGTCCGATACGCAGTATTTT
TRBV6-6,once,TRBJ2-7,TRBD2,CASRPRGAQIEQYF,TGTGCCAGCAGGCCGCGGGGGGCCCAAATTGAGCAGTACTTC
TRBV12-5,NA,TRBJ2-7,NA,CASGLVKGGHSEQYF,TGTGCTAGTGGTTTGGTAAAAGGGGGACACTCCGAGCAGTACTTC
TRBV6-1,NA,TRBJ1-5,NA,CASTIRGNQPQHF,TGTGCCAGCACTATCCGGGGCAATCAGCCCCAGCATTTT
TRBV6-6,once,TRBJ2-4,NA,CASSYSQGTENIQYF,TGTGCCAGCAGTTACTCCCAGGGGACGGAAAACATTCAGTACTTC
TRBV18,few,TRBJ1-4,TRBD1,CASSPGGGTNEKLFF,TGTGCCAGCTCGCCTGGAGGGGGCACTAATGAAAAACTGTTTTTT
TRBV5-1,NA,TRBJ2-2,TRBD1,CASSFNRDRGGGELFF,TGCGCCAGCAGCTTTAACCGGGACAGGGGTGGCGGGGAGCTGTTTTTT
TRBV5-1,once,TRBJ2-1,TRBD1,CASSSGTGPNEQFF,TGCGCCAGCAGCTCCGGGACAGGGCCCAATGAGCAGTTCTTC
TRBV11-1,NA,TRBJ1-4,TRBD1,CASSLGTGRNEKLFF,TGTGCCAGCAGCTTGGGGACAGGCCGCAATGAAAAACTGTTTTTT
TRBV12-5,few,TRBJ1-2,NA,CASGQETANYGYTF,TGTGCTAGTGGTCAAGAGACAGCCAACTATGGCTACACCTTC
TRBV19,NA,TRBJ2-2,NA,CASSIGLGAGQTGELFF,TGTGCCAGTAGTATCGGTCTCGGGGCGGGACAGACCGGGGAGCTGTTTTTT